This T cell receptor (beta chain) was captured by sequencing in a study of Graves' ophthalmopathy and Graves' hyperthyroidism. Those donors who had ophthalmopathy presented with moderate-to-severe activity, a CAS of ≥3, a NOSPECS of ≥4 and a duration under 3 months. RNA transcripts served as template for amplifying TCR beta CDR3 sequences. RT-PCR with HTBI primers came first, then second-round multiplex PCR. MiXCR was run by TCRdb on the multiplex PCR reads, yielding one entry per CDR3 protein. Here the sample spans hundreds of thousands of distinct CDR3 sequences, just over 40% being singletons. Study-level findings and limits: The model forecast ophthalmopathy progression, reaching roughly 70% sensitivity and roughly 72% specificity. Separation of ophthalmopathy from stable hyperthyroidism was achieved by a 13-signature model, at 85% to 90% sensitivity and roughly 77% specificity. Thyroid clonotypes that were expanded above 0.001 frequency mostly also appeared in blood.

The CDR3 is 16 amino acids. The ends were cut back, 0 bases at V and 3 bases at J, with 15 bases in the middle. The germline gives CDR1 ENHRY, CDR2 SYGVKD. As regards this clonotype: The antigen is undetermined.

This sequence was found in an adult man with Graves' ophthalmopathy. Sequencing was done on a sample of peripheral blood. V gene TRBV10-3 combines with J gene TRBJ2-7, with D tentatively TRBD2 (7 bases). CDR3 residues: CAISESRGDYGYEQYF. The CDR3 DNA follows: TGTGCCATCAGTGAGTCGAGGGGGGACTATGGCTACGAGCAGTACTTC.